This is a list of T cell receptor beta chains from one sample in a study of beta chain features in type 1 diabetes. TCRdb's table, derived via immunoSEQ multiplex PCR, lists solely in-frame clones and lacks some. The data show around 250,000 clones, about 63% seen once. The sample consisted of naive CD4+ T cells from blood. The receptor source for this set is a man aged 30-40 years in good health. The CDR3 runs from the conserved cysteine through the conserved F or W. A D gene is named only where the DNA matches it firmly. Clone size is given for some rows only: seen once, a few or many times, or a class if the clone is expanded.

abundance: once; d_gene: -; j_gene: TRBJ2-1; v_gene: TRBV30; CDR3nt: TGTGCCTGGACGTACAGGGTGCGCTATGAGCAGTTCTTC; CDR3aa: CAWTYRVRYEQFF
abundance: few; d_gene: -; j_gene: TRBJ2-2; v_gene: TRBV29-1; CDR3nt: TGCAGCGCCGGCCCTCGGGTGCAGGGAAGGACGAACACCGGGGAGCTGTTTTTT; CDR3aa: CSAGPRVQGRTNTGELFF
abundance: -; d_gene: TRBD1; j_gene: TRBJ1-5; v_gene: TRBV15; CDR3nt: TGTGCCACCAGCCGGGACAGGAGCAATCAGCCCCAGCATTTT; CDR3aa: CATSRDRSNQPQHF
abundance: few; d_gene: -; j_gene: TRBJ2-3; v_gene: TRBV9; CDR3nt: TGTGCCAGCAATCGACTGAGCACAGATACGCAGTATTTT; CDR3aa: CASNRLSTDTQYF
abundance: -; d_gene: TRBD1; j_gene: TRBJ1-2; v_gene: TRBV6-1; CDR3nt: TGTGCCAGCAGTACCACGGACAGGGGGAAGGGCTACACCTTC; CDR3aa: CASSTTDRGKGYTF
abundance: once; d_gene: -; j_gene: TRBJ2-6; v_gene: TRBV9; CDR3nt: TGTGCCAGCAGCGTGGACGTTGGGGCCAACGTCCTGACTTTC; CDR3aa: CASSVDVGANVLTF
abundance: -; d_gene: TRBD1; j_gene: TRBJ2-3; v_gene: TRBV7-2; CDR3nt: TGTGCCAGCAGCACAGGCCAGGGGGACACAGATACGCAGTATTTT; CDR3aa: CASSTGQGDTDTQYF
abundance: -; d_gene: TRBD1; j_gene: TRBJ2-7; v_gene: TRBV25-1; CDR3nt: TGTGCCAGCAGTGCTCTGACAGGGTTTTCCTACGAGCAGTACTTC; CDR3aa: CASSALTGFSYEQYF
abundance: -; d_gene: -; j_gene: TRBJ2-3; v_gene: TRBV7-7; CDR3nt: TGTGCCAGCAGCCTGGCCGACAGCCGACGTGGTACGCAGTATTTT; CDR3aa: CASSLADSRRGTQYF
abundance: -; d_gene: -; j_gene: TRBJ2-7; v_gene: TRBV20-1; CDR3nt: TGCAGTGCTAGTCGGGATGAGCAGTACTTC; CDR3aa: CSASRDEQYF
abundance: -; d_gene: -; j_gene: TRBJ2-1; v_gene: TRBV29-1; CDR3nt: TGCAGCGTTGAGGAGACAGCGAGATTCTACAATGAGCAGTTCTTC; CDR3aa: CSVEETARFYNEQFF
abundance: -; d_gene: -; j_gene: TRBJ2-7; v_gene: TRBV7-2; CDR3nt: TGTGCCAGCAGCTTAGCCCCCCTGGGCGAGCAGTACTTC; CDR3aa: CASSLAPLGEQYF
abundance: -; d_gene: -; j_gene: TRBJ2-2; v_gene: TRBV9; CDR3nt: TGTGCCAGCAGCGTCTCCGACACCGGGGAGCTGTTTTTT; CDR3aa: CASSVSDTGELFF
abundance: -; d_gene: TRBD2; j_gene: TRBJ2-7; v_gene: TRBV7-2; CDR3nt: TGTGCCAGCAGCGGCGGGGGACTAGCGGCTTTAGGGGAGCAGTACTTC; CDR3aa: CASSGGGLAALGEQYF
abundance: -; d_gene: -; j_gene: TRBJ2-5; v_gene: TRBV30; CDR3nt: TGTGCCTGGAGTGTGACGAGAACCGGAAGGAGAGAGACCCAGTACTTC; CDR3aa: CAWSVTRTGRRETQYF
abundance: -; d_gene: -; j_gene: TRBJ1-6; v_gene: TRBV2; CDR3nt: TGTGCCAGCAGGATGGCAGGGAATTCACCCCTCCACTTT; CDR3aa: CASRMAGNSPLHF
abundance: -; d_gene: TRBD2; j_gene: TRBJ2-1; v_gene: TRBV28; CDR3nt: TGTGCCAGCAGTTCCCGCTCGGGGGGAGCCAATGAGCAGTTCTTC; CDR3aa: CASSSRSGGANEQFF
abundance: few; d_gene: TRBD2; j_gene: TRBJ2-4; v_gene: TRBV29-1; CDR3nt: TGCAGCGTTGCTGGGGGGGATGGAGCCAAAAACATTCAGTACTTC; CDR3aa: CSVAGGDGAKNIQYF
abundance: -; d_gene: -; j_gene: TRBJ2-3; v_gene: TRBV29-1; CDR3nt: TGCAGCGTTGAAGAGATCGTAGCCGGAGATACGCAGTATTTT; CDR3aa: CSVEEIVAGDTQYF
abundance: -; d_gene: -; j_gene: TRBJ2-3; v_gene: TRBV7-9; CDR3nt: TGTGCCAGCAGCTCAAACGGGAGATCCGATACGCAGTATTTT; CDR3aa: CASSSNGRSDTQYF
abundance: -; d_gene: TRBD2; j_gene: TRBJ2-2; v_gene: TRBV11-2; CDR3nt: TGTGCCAGCAGTCAGACTAGCGGGAGTAGGATCGCTGGCACCGGGGAGCTGTTTTTT; CDR3aa: CASSQTSGSRIAGTGELFF
abundance: -; d_gene: -; j_gene: TRBJ2-3; v_gene: TRBV7-9; CDR3nt: TGTGCCAGCAGCCACCGCGGGGGCCAGAGCACAGATACGCAGTATTTT; CDR3aa: CASSHRGGQSTDTQYF
abundance: -; d_gene: -; j_gene: TRBJ2-5; v_gene: TRBV4-1; CDR3nt: TGCGCCAGCAGCCGCGGGACTTTGGAGACCCAGTACTTC; CDR3aa: CASSRGTLETQYF
abundance: -; d_gene: TRBD1; j_gene: TRBJ2-5; v_gene: TRBV7-2; CDR3nt: TGTGCCAGCAGCTTGCTGGGACAGTGGGAGACCCAGTACTTC; CDR3aa: CASSLLGQWETQYF
abundance: -; d_gene: -; j_gene: TRBJ2-3; v_gene: TRBV11-2; CDR3nt: TGTGCCAGCAGCCCTCCTTTAGGGGGAAGCACAGATACGCAGTATTTT; CDR3aa: CASSPPLGGSTDTQYF
abundance: -; d_gene: -; j_gene: TRBJ2-3; v_gene: TRBV4-3; CDR3nt: TGCGCCAGCAGCCAAGGATCGGCCGGCGAGGGGGCAGATACGCAGTATTTT; CDR3aa: CASSQGSAGEGADTQYF
abundance: -; d_gene: -; j_gene: TRBJ2-7; v_gene: TRBV19; CDR3nt: TGTGCCAGTAGTCTTTTACACGAGCAGTACTTC; CDR3aa: CASSLLHEQYF
abundance: -; d_gene: TRBD1; j_gene: TRBJ2-3; v_gene: TRBV28; CDR3nt: TGTGCCAGCAGTTTTGCTGGGACAGGGACAACAGATACGCAGTATTTT; CDR3aa: CASSFAGTGTTDTQYF
abundance: -; d_gene: -; j_gene: TRBJ2-6; v_gene: TRBV9; CDR3nt: TGTGCCAGCAGCGCCCAGTCCTCTGGGGCCAACGTCCTGACTTTC; CDR3aa: CASSAQSSGANVLTF
abundance: -; d_gene: TRBD1; j_gene: TRBJ2-1; v_gene: TRBV7-9; CDR3nt: TGTGCCAGCAGCAAGGGACAGTACAATGAGCAGTTCTTC; CDR3aa: CASSKGQYNEQFF
abundance: -; d_gene: -; j_gene: TRBJ2-4; v_gene: TRBV28; CDR3nt: TGTGCCATTGGGAACAGACGAAACATTCAGTACTTC; CDR3aa: CAIGNRRNIQYF
abundance: -; d_gene: TRBD1; j_gene: TRBJ2-7; v_gene: TRBV4-3; CDR3nt: TGCGCCAGCAGCCAAGGGCGGTGGGGACAGGGAGACTACGAGCAGTACTTC; CDR3aa: CASSQGRWGQGDYEQYF
abundance: -; d_gene: -; j_gene: TRBJ2-5; v_gene: TRBV2; CDR3nt: TGTGCCAGCAGATGGGGACAAGAGACCCAGTACTTC; CDR3aa: CASRWGQETQYF
abundance: -; d_gene: -; j_gene: TRBJ2-7; v_gene: TRBV7-9; CDR3nt: TGTGCCAGCAGCCAACTTGGAAGCGAGCAGTACTTC; CDR3aa: CASSQLGSEQYF
abundance: -; d_gene: TRBD1; j_gene: TRBJ1-5; v_gene: TRBV16; CDR3nt: TGTGCCAGCAGCCAATCCTTACAGGGGTGGAAGAGCAATCAGCCCCAGCATTTT; CDR3aa: CASSQSLQGWKSNQPQHF
abundance: -; d_gene: -; j_gene: TRBJ1-6; v_gene: TRBV7-9; CDR3nt: TGTGCCAGCACCGGGTGGCAGAACTCTAATTCACCCCTCCACTTT; CDR3aa: CASTGWQNSNSPLHF
abundance: -; d_gene: -; j_gene: TRBJ2-5; v_gene: TRBV7-2; CDR3nt: TGTGCCAGCAGCTTATGGGGGGAGACCCAGTACTTC; CDR3aa: CASSLWGETQYF
abundance: -; d_gene: -; j_gene: TRBJ2-2; v_gene: TRBV25-1; CDR3nt: TGTGCCAGCAGTGGGTGGACGACCACCGGGGAGCTGTTTTTT; CDR3aa: CASSGWTTTGELFF
abundance: -; d_gene: -; j_gene: TRBJ2-3; v_gene: TRBV29-1; CDR3nt: TGCAGCGTTGAAGGGCTTATCACAGATACGCAGTATTTT; CDR3aa: CSVEGLITDTQYF
abundance: -; d_gene: TRBD1; j_gene: TRBJ1-1; v_gene: TRBV30; CDR3nt: TGTGCCTGGGGACAGGGGGCTGTCACTGAAGCTTTCTTT; CDR3aa: CAWGQGAVTEAFF
abundance: few; d_gene: -; j_gene: TRBJ2-4; v_gene: TRBV2; CDR3nt: TGTGCCAGCAGTCCCCCGGGACGGCTAGCCAAAAACATTCAGTACTTC; CDR3aa: CASSPPGRLAKNIQYF
abundance: -; d_gene: TRBD1; j_gene: TRBJ2-3; v_gene: TRBV9; CDR3nt: TGTGCCAGCAGCGTAGGGGACAGGGCCGCAGATACGCAGTATTTT; CDR3aa: CASSVGDRAADTQYF
abundance: -; d_gene: -; j_gene: TRBJ1-5; v_gene: TRBV29-1; CDR3nt: TGCAGCGTTGCTGAGGGGTATAGCAATCAGCCCCAGCATTTT; CDR3aa: CSVAEGYSNQPQHF
abundance: -; d_gene: -; j_gene: TRBJ2-3; v_gene: TRBV5-1; CDR3nt: TGCGCCAGCAGTCAACAGGGAATAGGAGATACGCAGTATTTT; CDR3aa: CASSQQGIGDTQYF
abundance: -; d_gene: -; j_gene: TRBJ1-2; v_gene: TRBV2; CDR3nt: TGTGCCAGCAGTGGGGTAAAAGGAGGCTACACCTTC; CDR3aa: CASSGVKGGYTF
abundance: -; d_gene: TRBD2; j_gene: TRBJ2-1; v_gene: TRBV7-2; CDR3nt: TGTGCCAGCAGCAGAACTAGCGGGAGCTACAATGAGCAGTTCTTC; CDR3aa: CASSRTSGSYNEQFF
abundance: few; d_gene: TRBD2; j_gene: TRBJ2-5; v_gene: TRBV7-9; CDR3nt: TGTGCCAGCACTTCCCTAGCGGGAGTGGCGACGGCCCAGTACTTC; CDR3aa: CASTSLAGVATAQYF
abundance: -; d_gene: -; j_gene: TRBJ2-5; v_gene: TRBV27; CDR3nt: TGTGCCAGCAGTATCACCGGGAGGACCCAGTACTTC; CDR3aa: CASSITGRTQYF
abundance: -; d_gene: TRBD1; j_gene: TRBJ2-7; v_gene: TRBV6-6; CDR3nt: TGTGCCAGCAGGCAAGGACAGGGAACCTACGAGCAGTACTTC; CDR3aa: CASRQGQGTYEQYF
abundance: -; d_gene: TRBD1; j_gene: TRBJ1-1; v_gene: TRBV30; CDR3nt: TGTGCCTGGAACAACGGACAGGTGAACACTGAAGCTTTCTTT; CDR3aa: CAWNNGQVNTEAFF
abundance: -; d_gene: -; j_gene: TRBJ2-5; v_gene: TRBV4-3; CDR3nt: TGCGCCAGCAGCCAAGATTGGGGCGTCCTGGGGACCCAGTACTTC; CDR3aa: CASSQDWGVLGTQYF
abundance: -; d_gene: -; j_gene: TRBJ2-1; v_gene: TRBV6-5; CDR3nt: TGTGCCAGCATGAGGACAATGAACAATGAGCAGTTCTTC; CDR3aa: CASMRTMNNEQFF
abundance: -; d_gene: -; j_gene: TRBJ2-1; v_gene: TRBV6-6; CDR3nt: TGTGCCAGCAGTTTAAACAGGGTATTCTTCTTC; CDR3aa: CASSLNRVFFF
abundance: -; d_gene: -; j_gene: TRBJ2-7; v_gene: TRBV15; CDR3nt: TGTGCCACCAGCACCTTTCTCGGGAGCTCCTACGAGCAGTACTTC; CDR3aa: CATSTFLGSSYEQYF
abundance: -; d_gene: -; j_gene: TRBJ1-6; v_gene: TRBV30; CDR3nt: TGTGCCTGGAGTGTATTTGGACGGAGTAATTCACCCCTCCACTTT; CDR3aa: CAWSVFGRSNSPLHF